This TCR beta chain came from a study of cytomegalovirus exposure and HLA in healthy donors. Vbeta (60) and Jbeta (13) primers were used in the PCR. Some clones are missing from TCRdb's copy, which holds only in-frame ones; the method was immunoSEQ multiplex PCR. The sample has approximately 140,000 clones, about 80% seen once. Study-wide results and caveats: The listing of fewer than 200 TCR beta chains classed them as cytomegalovirus-associated. More clonal expansion characterized HLA-associated TCR beta chains than equally common others in a later analysis. An analysis that was carried out later associated 16,000 or so TCR beta sequences with HLA alleles at 0.05 false discovery rate.

This clone has a handful of counts. Its matching antigen is unknown. The germline gives CDR1 MNHNS, CDR2 SASEGT. This CDR3 has 14 amino acids. The V segment lost 7 bases and the J segment 6 bases; nucleotides outside the gene matches: 8. The rearrangement joins TRBV6-1 to TRBJ2-3, with 9 bases lining up with TRBD2. What was sequenced was PBMCs. This sequence was found in a boy aged 2 to 10 in good health and CMV-seronegative. Here the CDR3 DNA reads TGTGCCAGCAAAGGACTAGCGCGTACGGATACGCAGTATTTT. Encoded protein: CASKGLARTDTQYF.